This T cell receptor beta chain comes out of a study of T cell responses to AZD1222 COVID-19 vaccine. Study-wide results and limits: Researchers report vaccine-associated CD4 TCRs spanning spike, with dominance at 160-218 and 743-854.

This clone was recorded once. Its antigen is as yet unknown. The assay was immunoSEQ multiplex PCR, and TCRdb's table has in-frame clones only and misses some. The data contain roughly 200,000 clones, approximately 90% of them singletons. This CDR3 comprises 15 residues. J gave up 7 bases and V 6 bases, and 10 bases lay outside the gene matches. Germline V CDR1 and CDR2: MDHEN, SYDVKM. This sequence joins TRBV28 and TRBJ1-4, with 8 bases matching TRBD1. The specimen was peripheral blood, collected 28 days after the second dose of the MenACWY control vaccine. The receptor was derived from an adult who received the MenACWY meningococcal vaccine as a control. The CDR3 nucleotides read TGTGCCAGCAGAATACTCCGGGACAGGCGTGAAAAACTGTTTTTT. It translates to CASRILRDRREKLFF.